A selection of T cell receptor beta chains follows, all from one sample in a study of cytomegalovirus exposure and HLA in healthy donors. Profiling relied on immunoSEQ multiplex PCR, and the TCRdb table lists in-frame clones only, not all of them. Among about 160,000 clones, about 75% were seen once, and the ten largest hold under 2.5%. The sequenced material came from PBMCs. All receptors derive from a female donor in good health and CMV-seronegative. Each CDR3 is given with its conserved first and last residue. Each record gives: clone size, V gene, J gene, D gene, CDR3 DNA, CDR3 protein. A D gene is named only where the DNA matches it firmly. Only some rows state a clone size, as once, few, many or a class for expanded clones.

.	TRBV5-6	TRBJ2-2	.	TGTGCCAGCAGCTTGGAGGAGGGAGGGAACACCGGGGAGCTGTTTTTT	CASSLEEGGNTGELFF
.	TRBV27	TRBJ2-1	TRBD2	TGTGCCAGCAGTTCCATAGGGACTAGTGAGCAGTTCTTC	CASSSIGTSEQFF
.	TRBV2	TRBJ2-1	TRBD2	TGTGCCAGCAGTGAAAGGAGGACGGGTAGCGGGAGGTACAATGAGCAGTTCTTC	CASSERRTGSGRYNEQFF
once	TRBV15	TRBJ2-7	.	TGTGCCACCAGCAGAGAGACAGGCCCGGGGGAGCAGTACTTC	CATSRETGPGEQYF
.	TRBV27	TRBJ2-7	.	TGTGCCAGCAGTTCACGGACCGGGGGCTCCTACGAGCAGTACTTC	CASSSRTGGSYEQYF
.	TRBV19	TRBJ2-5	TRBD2	TGTGCCAGTAGTTCTAGCGGGGGGCTAAACGGGGTCTACTTC	CASSSSGGLNGVYF
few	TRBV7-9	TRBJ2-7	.	TGTGCCAGCAGCTTAGCATCGTCGCGAGCCTACGAGCAGTACTTC	CASSLASSRAYEQYF
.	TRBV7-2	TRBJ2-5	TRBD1	TGTGCCAGCAGCTTCGGACAGGGAAGGATGAAGACCCAGTACTTC	CASSFGQGRMKTQYF
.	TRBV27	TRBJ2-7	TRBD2	TGTGCCAGCAGTACCCCCGCCGCTAGCGGGGTATACGAGCAGTACTTC	CASSTPAASGVYEQYF
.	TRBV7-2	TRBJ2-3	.	TGTGCCAGCAGCTTAGCGGCAATCACAGATACGCAGTATTTT	CASSLAAITDTQYF
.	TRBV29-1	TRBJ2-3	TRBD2	TGCAGCGTTGACGGACTAGCGGGAGCGGTGGATACGCAGTATTTT	CSVDGLAGAVDTQYF
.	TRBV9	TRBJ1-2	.	TGTGCCAGCAGCGGCGGGACGGCCGACTATGGCTACACCTTC	CASSGGTADYGYTF
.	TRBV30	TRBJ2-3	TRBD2	TGTGCCTGGAGTGTAATAGCGGGGGGCGGAACAGATACGCAGTATTTT	CAWSVIAGGGTDTQYF
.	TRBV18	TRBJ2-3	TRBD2	TGTGCCAGCTCACCGACTAGCGGGGGGACCGGGGATACGCAGTATTTT	CASSPTSGGTGDTQYF
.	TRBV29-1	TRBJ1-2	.	TGCAGCGCCGAGGCAGGGGACTATGGCTACACCTTC	CSAEAGDYGYTF
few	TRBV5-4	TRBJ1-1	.	TGTGCCAGCAGTTATATGAACACTGAAGCTTTCTTT	CASSYMNTEAFF
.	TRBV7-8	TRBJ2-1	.	TGTGCCAGCAGCTACGGGACTGCAAACTACAATGAGCAGTTCTTC	CASSYGTANYNEQFF
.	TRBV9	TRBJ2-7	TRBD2	TGTGCCAGCAGCGTAGGAATGGGAGGGAGCCACGAGCAGTACTTC	CASSVGMGGSHEQYF
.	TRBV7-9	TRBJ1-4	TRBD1	TGTGCCAGCAGCGGCCCGACAGGGCAGGGCGGTGAAAAACTGTTTTTT	CASSGPTGQGGEKLFF
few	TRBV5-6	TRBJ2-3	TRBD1	TGTGCCAGCAGCTTGGATGGGCAGGGGGCTATGGGCACAGATACGCAGTATTTT	CASSLDGQGAMGTDTQYF